The entry below describes one TCR beta chain. The target of this receptor is not known. Base-call qualities are not available, and no considerably larger clone is one nucleotide away. These data belong to a study of cytomegalovirus exposure and HLA in healthy donors (TCRdb year 2017). For the wider study: An earlier analysis of some 620 of the donors reported about 280 Gb of sequence data and about 120 million unique TCR beta sequences obtained from about 180 million T cells. An early release that covered roughly 600 HLA-typed donors contained approximately 320 gigabases of sequencing data and some 87 million unique TCR sequences. Among the approximately 420 genotyped donors, around 81% belonged to the genetic ancestry cluster associated with self-reported Caucasian donors. The study aimed to test whether signatures of past pathogen exposure could be identified by cataloging public T cell receptors. Using immunosequencing, the study profiled T cell repertoires from approximately 700 subjects and related those repertoires to cytomegalovirus serostatus. A separate validation cohort of roughly 130 different subjects was used in addition to the roughly 670-subject first cohort. High-throughput TCR immunosequencing, statistical association of individual TCRs with disease status, and machine learning were combined to predict cytomegalovirus infection status. In a later analysis, previously published TCR beta repertoires from 500 to 750 donors were re-analyzed and high-resolution HLA genotyping was added so that TCR occurrence patterns could be studied. Rather than using new phenotypic data, the later analysis identified candidate immune exposures from TCR beta sequences and from how often those sequences occurred across donors. An earlier analysis of around 580 of the donors used high-throughput TCR beta sequencing to judge whether each TCR beta V gene segment behaved as functional or pseudogenic. Donor age, sex, ethnicity and CMV serostatus were compiled alongside the repertoire data. A later genetic analysis took genome-wide SNP genotypes for about 60% of the roughly 670 donors and used that subset as a discovery cohort. All discovery cohort repertoires had been generated on a single sequencing platform. HLA typing covered class I and class II loci at four-digit resolution. Typing coverage varied by locus: 629-630 donors for A, B, C, DRB1 and DQB1; around 560 for DQA1; more than 600 for DPA1; approximately 450 for DPB1. A handful of DR-DQ haplotypes were handled as single units for association and clustering because linkage in the cohort was strong. On average, about 200,000 unique TCR beta nucleotide sequences were sequenced per donor among a few hundred genotyped donors of the cohort, with around 19% of those sequences being non-productive. Points the paper makes about the study in general: A group of highly shared sequence variants was considered likely to be a technical artifact of the sequencing pipeline. Compared with equally common non-associated chains, HLA-associated TCR beta chains in a later analysis were more clonally expanded and had lower generation probabilities. The authors suggested that the approach could potentially be extended to other disease states and immunological phenotypes. A further reported finding was that TCR beta sequences accurately predicted the HLA-A and HLA-B alleles for most subjects in the first cohort. An earlier analysis of some 590 of the donors showed that most TCR beta V segments appeared in productive rearrangements either about 87% or about 30% of the time, which broadly matched IMGT annotations. Assigning TCR associations to individual alleles was difficult when HLA alleles, especially DR and DQ, strongly co-occurred. In both the original and validation cohorts, the classifier was reported to diagnose cytomegalovirus status with high specificity and sensitivity. An association between a missense DCLRE1C variant and V-gene and J-gene trimming of TCR beta chains was found in a later genetic analysis and replicated in an independent cohort. HLA typing was unavailable for some donors at each locus, so association tests used only the typed subset. This cohort had only TCR beta chains sequenced, and the lack of alpha or paired-chain data limited which features could be detected. The study gave a list of 150 to 200 TCR beta chains associated with cytomegalovirus. Several of the top co-occurrence clusters appeared to be linked to parvovirus B19, influenza, CMV and Epstein-Barr virus, according to a later analysis. The presence/absence analyses assumed that sequencing depth was roughly uniform across donors, and that assumption may not be true. While some public TCRs were present in many individuals, most TCR sequences turned up only very rarely across donors. Specific HLA alleles were associated with 16,951 TCR beta sequences at a false discovery rate of 0.05 in a later analysis. Immune exposure information for the cohort was limited to CMV serostatus. According to a later analysis, most CMV-associated TCR beta chains appeared to be HLA-restricted, and the HLA associations seemed to be driven largely by CMV exposure. The earlier analysis of a few hundred of the donors excluded roughly 16 rarely observed V segments, including chromosome 9 orphons, because counts were too low. The 87-base-pair reads could not distinguish some IMGT-functional V segments, including TRBV6-2 and TRBV6-3, so those segments were excluded. Compared with the roughly 700-donor mean, donors in an Asian-associated ancestry cluster had fewer N-insertions in productive TCRs, according to a later genetic analysis. In vitro tests confirmed that a few of the cytomegalovirus-associated TCR beta chains recognize cytomegalovirus antigens. In a later analysis, the rate of TCR association differed among HLA loci, with DRB1 alleles having the most associated TCRs and HLA-C alleles having the fewest. Linkage disequilibrium might explain the correlated functional status among segregating V segments, but an unknown experimental factor could not be ruled out.

Libraries were constructed by the immunoSEQ multiplex PCR assay. The multiplex PCR relied on a mix of 60 forward primers for TCR Vbeta segments and 13 reverse primers for TCR Jbeta segments. The CDR3 region of rearranged TCR beta genes was amplified from genomic DNA by a multiplex PCR assay. The Illumina HiSeq System was used to sequence the amplified TCR beta libraries as 87-base-pair reads. The paper's processing steps were these. In a later analysis, tens of millions of unique TCR beta chains were counted across the approximately 670 repertoires, and around 10 million of these chains were shared by at least two donors. To remove PCR and sequencing errors, raw reads were error-corrected and collapsed into unique sequences using a nearest-neighbor algorithm that merged closely related sequences. Alignment of CDR3 sequences to IMGT reference sequences was used to assign V, D and J gene segments. For a sequence to be retained, at least a six-nucleotide match to both a V gene segment and a J gene segment was required. Rearrangements were classified as productive when the CDR3 lacked stop codons and remained in frame with V and J, and all other rearrangements were classified as non-productive. Following IMGT convention, CDR3 was defined as the stretch from the second conserved V-encoded cysteine to the conserved J-encoded phenylalanine. In an earlier analysis of around 540 of the donors, sequences lacking an unambiguous match to a single V gene segment were excluded. In an earlier analysis of approximately 560 of the donors, a V segment was called functional when productive rearrangements were above 56.7%, and segregating when the standard deviation between donors exceeded 5%. A statistical classification framework was built to diagnose cytomegalovirus status from the catalog of TCR beta chain sequences. In a later analysis, V and J genes were assigned by comparing TCR nucleotide sequences against IMGT/GENE-DB human TR gene sequences. The TCRdist pipeline was used in a later analysis to assign CDR3 sequences and most-parsimonious VDJ recombination scenarios. A later analysis defined each TCR beta chain by its CDR3 amino acid sequence plus V-gene family, and excluded reads lacking a unique V-gene family. To address suspected cross-contamination and a sequencing artifact, a later analysis removed over 500 highly shared, low-generation-probability nucleotide sequences. In a later analysis, a clonal expansion index was calculated for each public chain from normalized within-repertoire ranks of inferred template counts. In a later analysis, generation probabilities were computed using a VDJ recombination model fitted to out-of-frame rearrangements, and the results were checked against IGoR. Hypergeometric tests were used in a later analysis to score TCR-TCR, TCR-HLA and TCR-CMV co-occurrence, with a repertoire-size bias correction applied to the TCR pairs. False discovery rates were estimated in a later analysis by permuting HLA or CMV assignments 20 times. In a later analysis, co-occurring TCRs were grouped using DBSCAN, and TCRdist sequence similarity was added for clustering within HLA-allele-positive subsets. Repertoires with fewer than 30,000 or more than 120,000 public chains, plus five repertoires with anomalous nucleotide sharing, were excluded from co-occurrence clustering. TCRdb re-hosts the immuneACCESS table, in-frame sequences only. Its copies lack some clones; in the studies checked, an unresolved V gene accounts for under half of them, and the cause for the rest is not known. The D gene and trimming were derived from the DNA, and the V and J assignments and clone size from that table. Recorded for this sample are around 40,000 clones; 70% to 80% of them occurred a single time. 1.4% of the sample lies in the top ten.

In the germline V gene, CDR1 corresponds to SNHLY and CDR2 to FYNNEI. From the cysteine through the phenylalanine, the CDR3 covers 15 amino acids. Only the CDR3 portion is preserved as DNA: 45 bases, with reading frame beginning at the first base. Between the V and J ends, shortened by 0 bases and 4 bases respectively, the junction contains 12 bases. In total, 600 or so healthy bone marrow donors made up the cohort. Cohort members were all nominally healthy when sampled, although unrecorded immune exposures were likely present. The donor tested CMV seronegative and was one of the 352 seronegative cohort members. A peripheral blood sample was collected from each donor, and TCR beta sequencing was performed on peripheral blood mononuclear cells. The Qiagen DNeasy Blood Extraction Kit was used to extract genomic DNA from the blood cell samples.

Sequenced input: PBMCs. The chain is encoded by TRBV2 joined to TRBJ1-2; the D gene cannot be resolved reliably. The origin of this receptor is a man under 40 in good health and CMV-seronegative. The nucleotide sequence is TGTGCCAGCAGTGAAGCTCGGCAGGCGGGCTATGGCTACACCTTC. It specifies CASSEARQAGYGYTF.